Below, 29 T cell receptor beta chains from the same sample are listed, as sequenced in a study of control samples from healthy donors and cancer patients. Here immunoSEQ multiplex PCR was the method, and the copy in TCRdb shows in-frame clones only, minus some. The sample yields about 130,000 clones, around 93% seen once. The source material was blood. These receptors came from a man in his late teens or twenties in good health.

The rearrangement joins TRBV7-7 to TRBJ2-5; TRBD2 matches at 11 bases. Trimming cost V 1 base and J 0 bases; bases outside gene matches: 13. Germline V lookup: CDR1 SSHAT, CDR2 FNYEAQ (reference sequence). This CDR3 comprises 20 residues. The CDR3 DNA reads as TGTGCCAGCAGCTTAGGGAGGTTGGACACTAGCGGGGGAGACCAAGAGACCCAGTACTTC. Amino acid sequence: CASSLGRLDTSGGDQETQYF.

The chain employs TRBV27 and TRBJ2-1, with 7 positions matching TRBD2. The CDR3 length is 14 residues. With 7 bases clipped from V and 0 bases from J, the junction kept 3 bases outside the gene matches. The germline gives CDR1 MNHEY, CDR2 SMNVEV (reference sequence). CDR3 coding DNA: TGTGCCAGCACAGGGAGGGTCTCCTACAATGAGCAGTTCTTC. Its translation is CASTGRVSYNEQFF.

This chain uses TRBV3-1 (or the pseudogene TRBV3-2) with TRBJ2-1; 9 bases fit TRBD1. The CDR3 runs 15 residues. V was pared by 3 bases and J by 10 bases, with 10 bases of the junction left unmatched. Germline V lookup: CDR1 LGHDT, CDR2 YNNKEL (reference sequence). DNA of the CDR3: TGTGCCAGCAGCCAGGCAGGACAGGGGTTAGGAGAGCAGTTCTTC. Residues: CASSQAGQGLGEQFF.

The chain links TRBV6-6 to TRBJ2-5; D is perhaps TRBD1 (6 bases). Germline V CDR1 and CDR2: MNHNY, SVGAGI (reference sequence). This CDR3 contains 14 residues. Between the trimmed V and J ends, which lost 6 bases and 3 bases, there was a span of 14 bases. CDR3 DNA: TGTGCCAGCAGCCCAGCAAACAGGGAAGAGACCCAGTACTTC. Protein product: CASSPANREETQYF.

This clone is a singleton in its sample. The chain recombines TRBV5-1 with TRBJ2-3; D may be TRBD2 (5 bases). The CDR3 extends over 15 amino acids. V lost 3 bases and J lost 3, with 14 bases in between. Germline V gene lookup returns CDR1 SGHRS and CDR2 YFSETQ. The CDR3 here is CASSSPRGLTDTQYF. The CDR3 DNA reads TGCGCCAGCAGCTCCCCTCGCGGGCTTACAGATACGCAGTATTTT.

This chain joins TRBV4-1 and TRBJ1-3; no clear D gene. There are 15 residues in the CDR3. V lost 0 bases and J lost 3, with 9 bases in between. CDR1 is MGHRA and CDR2 is YSYEKL in the germline V gene. The CDR3 loop is CASSQESGYGNTIYF. DNA for the CDR3: TGCGCCAGCAGCCAAGAGTCGGGGTATGGAAACACCATATATTTT.

This chain links TRBV25-1 with TRBJ1-1; no firm D call. There are 13 residues in the CDR3. CDR1 and CDR2 from the germline V gene are MGHDK and SYGVNS. V was clipped by 3 bases and J by 0 bases, with 5 bases between them. The CDR3 sequence: CASSDRLNTEAFF. CDR3 DNA: TGTGCCAGCAGTGACAGATTGAACACTGAAGCTTTCTTT. The whole variable domain, filled in from reference TRBV25-1 and TRBJ1-1, reads EADIYQTPRYLVIGTGKKITLECSQTMGHDKMYWYQQDPGMELHLIHYSYGVNSTEKGDLSSESTVSRIRTEHFPLTLESARPSHTSQYLCASSDRLNTEAFFGQGTRLTVV.

This clone has only one observation. The V call is TRBV7-9, the J call TRBJ2-7, with D uncertain. CDR3 length: 16 residues. V lost 5 bases and J 0 bases, leaving 17 bases between the germline ends. Germline CDR1 SEHNR, CDR2 FQNEAQ (reference sequence). The chain's CDR3 is CASSLQLTGSSYEQYF. In DNA form, the CDR3 reads TGTGCCAGCAGCCTTCAGTTGACGGGTAGCTCCTACGAGCAGTACTTC.

The chain joins TRBV12-3 or TRBV12-4 to TRBJ2-1; D is uncertain. There are 12 residues in the CDR3. The V gene lost 1 base and the J gene lost 12 bases, with 10 bases spanning the gap. Here the CDR3 reads CASSLGWAWQFF. Written as DNA, the CDR3 is TGTGCCAGCAGTTTAGGGTGGGCCTGGCAGTTCTTC.

CDR3 bases: TGCGCCAGCAGCATGAGTCTTGCCAACACTGAAGCTTTCTTT. Protein: CASSMSLANTEAFF. The chain uses TRBV5-1 and TRBJ1-1; D remains unclear. Germline V CDR1 and CDR2: SGHRS, YFSETQ. The CDR3 totals 14 residues. The germline V and J ends were trimmed by 4 bases and 2 bases, with 12 bases remaining between them.

CDR3 bases: TGCGCCAGCAGACCCTTGACAGGTTCGGGGGAGCAGTACTTC. This sequence encodes CASRPLTGSGEQYF. The chain carries TRBV5-1 and TRBJ2-7; weak D call: TRBD1 (6 bases). This CDR3 is 14 amino acids long. Trimming shortened V by 5 bases and J by 7 bases, and 19 bases separated the two germline ends. In germline, CDR1 is SGHRS, CDR2 YFSETQ.

The genes are TRBV12-3 or TRBV12-4 and TRBJ1-1; TRBD1 might be the D (5 bases). Trimming removed 8 bases at V and 5 bases at J, with 15 bases between. The CDR3 covers 13 residues. DNA for the CDR3: TGTGCCAGCGACCAGGGCAGGCGGACTGAAGCTTTCTTT. Amino acid sequence: CASDQGRRTEAFF.

The V call is TRBV6-5, the J call TRBJ1-5, with D maybe TRBD1 (6 bases). The CDR3 loop spans 14 amino acids. Per the germline V gene, CDR1 is MNHEY and CDR2 is SVGAGI. Deletions cut 7 bases from V and 9 bases from J, with 19 bases between. The CDR3 bases are TGTGCCAGCACATCTAGGACAGCGGGTGGGCCCCAGCATTTT. Translation: CASTSRTAGGPQHF.

The chain has TRBV19 and TRBJ1-6, with TRBD1 as a possible D gene (6 bases). V lost 3 bases and J 0 bases, leaving 15 bases between the germline ends. Germline CDR1 is LNHDA and CDR2 is SQIVND (reference sequence). The CDR3 loop spans 18 amino acids. CDR3 nucleotide sequence: TGTGCCAGTAGTATGATTTGGACAGTCTCCTCCTATAATTCACCCCTCCACTTT. It is translated as CASSMIWTVSSYNSPLHF.

The chain combines TRBV5-1 with TRBJ2-5; no definite D call. The CDR3 has 14 amino acids. With 0 bases removed from V and 2 bases from J, the gap between germline ends came to 8 bases. From germline, CDR1 is SGHRS and CDR2 YFSETQ. The CDR3 DNA sequence: TGCGCCAGCAGCTTGGTGGTGAGTCAAGAGACCCAGTACTTC. This encodes CASSLVVSQETQYF.

The chain links TRBV3-1 (or the pseudogene TRBV3-2) to TRBJ1-1; D uncertain. Germline lookup yields CDR1 LGHDT and CDR2 YNNKEL (reference sequence). This CDR3 has 11 amino acids. Trimming cost V 5 bases and J 8 bases, with 9 bases left between them. For the CDR3, the DNA is TGTGCCAGCAGCAGCAAGGTGGAAGCTTTCTTT. This sequence encodes CASSSKVEAFF.

The chain carries TRBV23-1 and TRBJ2-7, with 7 bases identical to TRBD1. TRBV23-1 falls under the ORF class, with uncertain function. Trimming cost V 4 bases and J 3 bases; bases outside gene matches: 12. The CDR3 has 16 amino acids. The CDR3, as DNA: TGCGCCAGCAGTCCAGAACAAAGGGACAGATACTACGAGCAGTACTTC. This codes for CASSPEQRDRYYEQYF.

The J gene is TRBJ1-5, the V gene TRBV19, with D unresolved. The CDR3 sequence is 15 residues long. The V gene lost 5 bases and the J gene lost 10 bases, with 21 bases spanning the gap. Germline-derived CDR1 and CDR2 are LNHDA and SQIVND (reference sequence). The CDR3 protein is CASSLTGGLEGPQHF. DNA of the CDR3: TGTGCCAGTAGTTTAACCGGCGGGTTAGAGGGACCCCAGCATTTT.

The genes are TRBV30 and TRBJ1-5, with TRBD1 identical over 8 bases. CDR1 and CDR2 (germline): GTSNPN, SVGIG (reference sequence). V trimming: 0 bases; J trimming: 2 bases; junction bases outside the gene matches: 3. There are 15 residues in the CDR3. The CDR3 region is CAWSVQTGGNQPQHF. The CDR3 coding sequence is TGTGCCTGGAGTGTACAGACAGGGGGCAATCAGCCCCAGCATTTT.

The chain links TRBV4-2 to TRBJ2-2; no firm D call. The CDR3 totals 17 residues. Germline CDR1 is LGHNA and CDR2 is YNFKEQ. The ends were cut back, 2 bases at V and 2 bases at J, with 15 bases in the middle. The CDR3 nucleotides read TGTGCCAGCAGCCAATTCCCCTCGGCAGACAACACCGGGGAGCTGTTTTTT. This translates into CASSQFPSADNTGELFF.

DNA of the CDR3: TGCGCCAGCCATTCGCAGGGGGCTCGTGAAGCTTTCTTT. The encoded protein is CASHSQGAREAFF. The genes are TRBV10-2 and TRBJ1-1; 8 nucleotides match TRBD1. From germline, CDR1 is WSHSY and CDR2 SAAADI. The CDR3 extends over 13 amino acids. V gave up 8 bases and J gave up 7 bases; unmatched junction bases: 9.

The chain employs TRBV10-3 and TRBJ1-5; D possibly corresponds to TRBD1 (6 bases). The germline V gene has CDR1 ENHRY and CDR2 SYGVKD. This CDR3 has 14 amino acids. V lost 6 bases and J 0 bases, leaving 9 bases between the germline ends. CDR3 loop: CAIRGDTSNQPQHF. The CDR3 coding sequence is TGTGCCATCAGGGGGGACACTAGCAATCAGCCCCAGCATTTT.

This chain joins TRBV2 and TRBJ2-1; 9 bases fit TRBD2. Germline CDR1 and CDR2: SNHLY and FYNNEI. CDR3 length: 17 amino acids. Unmatched junction bases numbered 10, after V lost 7 bases and J lost 0 bases. For the CDR3, the DNA is TGTGCCAGCAAGCGGCTAGCGGGGAAATACTCCTACAATGAGCAGTTCTTC. This translates into CASKRLAGKYSYNEQFF. Together with reference TRBV2 and TRBJ2-1, the CDR3 gives the full variable domain: EPEVTQTPSHQVTQMGQEVILRCVPISNHLYFYWYRQILGQKVEFLVSFYNNEISEKSEIFDDQFSVERPDGSNFTLKIRSTKLEDSAMYFCASKRLAGKYSYNEQFFGPGTRLTVL.

The chain uses TRBV4-2 and TRBJ2-1; perhaps TRBD2 as D (5 bases). The length of the CDR3 is 15 residues. Germline V gives CDR1 LGHNA, CDR2 YNFKEQ. Trimming stripped 5 bases from V and 0 bases from J, with 11 bases between. The DNA of the CDR3 is TGTGCCAGCAGCTTAGCGAGTAGCTCCTACAATGAGCAGTTCTTC. This encodes CASSLASSSYNEQFF.

CDR3 amino acids: CASFGAGSTDTQYF. CDR3 nucleotides: TGTGCCAGCTTCGGGGCGGGGAGCACAGATACGCAGTATTTT. The V and J genes are TRBV7-9 and TRBJ2-3; TRBD2 is a possible D gene (6 bases). The ends were cut back, 8 bases at V and 0 bases at J, with 12 bases in the middle. The CDR3 covers 14 residues. Germline V gene data show CDR1 as SEHNR and CDR2 as FQNEAQ (reference sequence).

The chain couples TRBV5-6 to TRBJ1-5, with D possibly being TRBD1 (6 bases). Trimming removed 4 bases at V and 3 bases at J, with 14 bases between. The CDR3 is 15 amino acids. Germline-derived CDR1 and CDR2 are SGHDT and YYEEEE. Here the CDR3 reads CASSRGGPINQPQHF. CDR3 in DNA: TGTGCCAGCAGCAGAGGGGGACCGATCAATCAGCCCCAGCATTTT.

The chain carries TRBV27 and TRBJ2-5, with D maybe TRBD1 (7 bases). The CDR3 has 14 amino acids. V shed 6 bases and J shed 5 bases, with 16 bases lying between them. The germline V gene has CDR1 MNHEY and CDR2 SMNVEV (reference sequence). CDR3 bases: TGTGCCAGCAGATACCAGGGGGGCGGCGAGACCCAGTACTTC. This encodes CASRYQGGGETQYF.

The chain couples TRBV27 to TRBJ1-6; D may be TRBD1 (5 bases). This CDR3 has 13 residues. Germline V lookup: CDR1 MNHEY, CDR2 SMNVEV (reference sequence). The germline V and J ends were trimmed by 8 bases and 8 bases, with 13 bases remaining between them. The CDR3 sequence: CASQAGKYSPLHF. In DNA form, the CDR3 reads TGTGCCAGCCAGGCAGGGAAATATTCACCCCTCCACTTT.

The chain couples TRBV2 to TRBJ1-1, with D unresolved. The CDR3 is 10 residues long. The germline gives CDR1 SNHLY, CDR2 FYNNEI. The V gene lost 4 bases and the J gene lost 7 bases, with 4 bases spanning the gap. DNA for the CDR3: TGTGCCAGCAGTGTGGATGAAGCTTTCTTT. Translation gives CASSVDEAFF.